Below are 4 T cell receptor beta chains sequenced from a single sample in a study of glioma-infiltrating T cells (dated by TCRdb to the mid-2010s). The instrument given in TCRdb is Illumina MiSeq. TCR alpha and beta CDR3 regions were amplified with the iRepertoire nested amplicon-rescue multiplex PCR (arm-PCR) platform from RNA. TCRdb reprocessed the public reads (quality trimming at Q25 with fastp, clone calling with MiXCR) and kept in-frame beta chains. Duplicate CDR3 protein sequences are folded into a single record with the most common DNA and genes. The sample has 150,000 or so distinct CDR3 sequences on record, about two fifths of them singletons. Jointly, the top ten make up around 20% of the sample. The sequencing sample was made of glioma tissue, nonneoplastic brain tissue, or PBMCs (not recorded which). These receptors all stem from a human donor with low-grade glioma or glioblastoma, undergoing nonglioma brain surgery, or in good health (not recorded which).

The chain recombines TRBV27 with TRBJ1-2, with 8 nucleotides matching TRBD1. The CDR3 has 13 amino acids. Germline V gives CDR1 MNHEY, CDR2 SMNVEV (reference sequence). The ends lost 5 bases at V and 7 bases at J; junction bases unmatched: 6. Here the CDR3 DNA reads TGTGCCAGCAGTGAGACAGGGGCTGGTGGCTACACCTTC. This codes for CASSETGAGGYTF.

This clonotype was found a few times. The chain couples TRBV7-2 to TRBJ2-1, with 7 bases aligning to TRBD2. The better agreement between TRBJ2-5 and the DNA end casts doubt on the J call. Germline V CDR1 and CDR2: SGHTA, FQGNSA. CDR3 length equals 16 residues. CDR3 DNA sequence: TGTGCCAGCAGCTTAGCCCCGGGCGCAGCGGGGTTGTCCCAGTACTTC. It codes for CASSLAPGAAGLSQYF.

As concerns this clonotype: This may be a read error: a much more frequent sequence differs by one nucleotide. CDR3 nucleotide sequence: TGTGCCAGCAGTTACTCTAGCGGGTTAACTAATGAGCAGTTCTTC. This sequence encodes CASSYSSGLTNEQFF. The chain combines TRBV6-2 or TRBV6-3 with TRBJ2-1; the match to TRBD2 covers 7 bases. Germline CDR1 is MNHEY and CDR2 is SVGEGT. Germline trimming cut 0 bases from V and 7 bases from J; bases unmatched to any gene: 6. The CDR3 has 15 residues.

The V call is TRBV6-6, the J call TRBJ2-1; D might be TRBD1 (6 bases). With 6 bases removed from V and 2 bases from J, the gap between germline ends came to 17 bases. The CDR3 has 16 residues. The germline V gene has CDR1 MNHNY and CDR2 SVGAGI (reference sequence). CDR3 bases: TGTGCCAGCAGCCCCTCGGCGGACAGTACCTACAATGAGCAGTTCTTC. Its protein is CASSPSADSTYNEQFF.